This TCR beta chain appears in the sequencing data of a study of T-cell reconstitution after alpha-beta-depleted transplantation in children. The authors prepared the TCRbeta library with unique molecular identifiers. TCRdb ran MiXCR on the PCR reads and lists one entry per CDR3 protein. This table holds about 980,000 distinct CDR3 sequences, about 29% found once. Study observations and caveats: Surviving recipient cells, namely T cells and thymic progenitors, were the source of high day-60 TCRbeta diversity in some patients. T-cell numbers and diversity one year post-transplant derived largely from freshly generated T cells. Alpha-beta T cells about two months after transplant reportedly derived from several hundred expanded graft clones.

In this sample, this clonotype turned up a few times. The target antigen is unknown. The CDR3 totals 15 residues. Trimming removed 6 bases from V and 0 bases from J, with 15 bases in between. Germline-derived CDR1 and CDR2 are MDHEN and SYDVKM. The chain carries TRBV28 and TRBJ2-7; tentatively, D is TRBD2 (5 bases). This specimen was PBMCs, mostly from graft donor cells, taken 360 days after TCRalphabeta/CD19-depleted stem cell transplant. The receptor was derived from a boy in the first two years of life who had a stem cell transplant for SCID, so the T cells may come from the graft donor. The chain's CDR3 is CASRESGASSYEQYF. DNA for the CDR3: TGTGCCAGCAGGGAGAGCGGCGCGAGCTCCTACGAGCAGTACTTC.